This entry lists 26 T cell receptor beta chains sequenced from one sample in a study of cytomegalovirus exposure and HLA in healthy donors. TCRdb keeps only in-frame clones here, not all; method: immunoSEQ multiplex PCR. The sample holds roughly 150,000 clones, about 94% seen once. Material for sequencing was PBMCs. The receptors come from a man younger than 30 in good health and CMV-seropositive.

The gene calls are TRBV5-1 and TRBJ2-5; perhaps TRBD1 as D (6 bases). Germline V gene sequence: CDR1 SGHRS, CDR2 YFSETQ. The CDR3 length is 14 residues. Trimming removed 2 bases from V and 5 bases from J, with 13 bases in between. The CDR3 loop reads CASSFTGFGETQYF. The CDR3 nucleotides are TGCGCCAGCAGCTTCACAGGGTTCGGGGAGACCCAGTACTTC.

This rearrangement joins TRBV28 to TRBJ1-4; 7 bases are a match to TRBD1. With 6 bases clipped from V and 6 bases from J, the junction kept 4 bases outside the gene matches. This CDR3 comprises 13 residues. Germline V gene data show CDR1 as MDHEN and CDR2 as SYDVKM. CDR3 DNA: TGTGCCAGCAGAACCGGGACAGATGAAAAACTGTTTTTT. Protein sequence: CASRTGTDEKLFF. Full variable domain (outside the CDR3, taken from reference TRBV28 and TRBJ1-4): DVKVTQSSRYLVKRTGEKVFLECVQDMDHENMFWYRQDPGLGLRLIYFSYDVKMKEKGDIPEGYSVSREKKERFSLILESASTNQTSMYLCASRTGTDEKLFFGSGTQLSVL.

This chain links TRBV7-9 with TRBJ2-7; TRBD2 matches 12 bases. V trimming: 1 base; J trimming: 4 bases; junction bases outside the gene matches: 8. Germline lookup yields CDR1 SEHNR and CDR2 FQNEAQ (reference sequence). CDR3 length equals 17 residues. CDR3 loop: CASSLGLAGGPRYEQYF. CDR3 sequence (DNA): TGTGCCAGCAGCTTAGGTCTAGCGGGAGGGCCGAGGTACGAGCAGTACTTC.

The chain links TRBV28 to TRBJ2-1; 10 bases line up with TRBD2. CDR1 and CDR2 (germline): MDHEN, SYDVKM. The CDR3 is made up of 16 amino acids. V shed 5 bases, J shed 4 bases, and the junction held 8 bases outside the gene matches. The CDR3 reads CASSQVGLAEYNEQFF. Here the CDR3 DNA reads TGTGCCAGCAGTCAAGTCGGACTAGCGGAATACAATGAGCAGTTCTTC.

The chain links TRBV2 to TRBJ1-5; 11 nucleotides agree with TRBD1. Germline-derived CDR1 and CDR2 are SNHLY and FYNNEI. The V gene end was trimmed by 6 bases and the J gene end by 0 bases; junction bases not matched to a gene: 16. The length of the CDR3 is 20 residues. The CDR3, as DNA: TGTGCCAGCAGAGGGATTGTGGACAGGGGGCCGTGGGATAGCAATCAGCCCCAGCATTTT. Protein: CASRGIVDRGPWDSNQPQHF.

The rearrangement joins TRBV9 to TRBJ2-5, with 9 bases that match TRBD2. The CDR3 is 15 residues long. CDR1 and CDR2 from the germline V gene are SGDLS and YYNGEE. With V trimmed by 3 bases and J by 5 bases, 8 bases remained unmatched. CDR3 DNA sequence: TGTGCCAGCAGCGGTAGCGGGAGCCCAGGGGAGACCCAGTACTTC. Its protein product is CASSGSGSPGETQYF.

This chain's CDR3 is CASTRSGTTIFYGYTF. The CDR3 DNA reads TGCGCCAGCACCCGTTCCGGGACAACAATCTTCTATGGCTACACCTTC. The chain has TRBV4-1 and TRBJ1-2, with a weak D call TRBD1 (6 bases). V lost 7 bases and J lost 4, with 22 bases in between. This CDR3 has 16 amino acids. Germline assignment: CDR1 MGHRA and CDR2 YSYEKL.

This sequence joins TRBV2 and TRBJ2-4; TRBD1 agrees at 9 bases. CDR1 and CDR2 from the germline V gene are SNHLY and FYNNEI. With 5 bases clipped from V and 3 bases from J, the junction kept 8 bases outside the gene matches. This CDR3 comprises 16 residues. This CDR3 is CASSTGGTLGKNIQYF. The CDR3 region has the DNA TGTGCCAGCAGTACAGGGGGCACATTAGGCAAAAACATTCAGTACTTC.

The CDR3 loop is CAIMAALTGELFF. CDR3 DNA: TGTGCCATCATGGCGGCGCTCACCGGGGAGCTGTTTTTT. V and J are TRBV10-3 and TRBJ2-2; D is unresolved. The ends were cut back, 7 bases at V and 4 bases at J, with 10 bases in the middle. CDR1 ENHRY and CDR2 SYGVKD come from the germline V gene. The CDR3 covers 13 residues.

Here the CDR3 reads CASSLSPGGSYEQYF. CDR3 DNA sequence: TGTGCCAGCAGCTTATCTCCAGGGGGTTCTTACGAGCAGTACTTC. V gene TRBV7-7 combines with J gene TRBJ2-7; 7 bases align to TRBD1. The J segment lost 4 bases and the V segment lost 2 bases, leaving 8 bases of the junction unmatched. CDR3 length: 15 amino acids. CDR1 and CDR2 from the germline V gene are SSHAT and FNYEAQ (reference sequence).

This clone was found once. V usage is TRBV7-8 and J usage is TRBJ2-7; D is perhaps TRBD2 (5 bases). CDR1 and CDR2 (germline): SGHVS, FQNEAQ. This CDR3 spans 15 amino acids. V lost 1 base and J lost 7, with 17 bases in between. The chain's CDR3 is CASSLEGAGSGEQYF. The CDR3 DNA follows: TGTGCCAGCAGCTTAGAGGGCGCGGGCTCCGGGGAGCAGTACTTC.

The V and J genes are TRBV2 and TRBJ2-5, with TRBD1 identical over 7 bases. Looked up from germline, CDR1 is SNHLY and CDR2 is FYNNEI. CDR3 length: 13 residues. V lost 1 base and J lost 4; bases outside the gene matches: 0. CDR3 nucleotide sequence: TGTGCCAGCAGTGAAGAGGGGGCAGAGACCCAGTACTTC. This codes for CASSEEGAETQYF.

This chain connects TRBV10-3 to TRBJ2-7, with D possibly matching TRBD1 (6 bases). Germline assignment: CDR1 ENHRY and CDR2 SYGVKD. V shed 5 bases and J shed 3 bases, with 14 bases lying between them. The CDR3 is 14 amino acids. DNA for the CDR3: TGTGCCATCAGTCCCAGACAGGTTCGCTACGAGCAGTACTTC. Translating it yields CAISPRQVRYEQYF.

The chain combines TRBV6-9 with TRBJ2-7; TRBD1 matches at 9 bases. The CDR3 spans 17 residues. CDR1 MNHGY and CDR2 SVAAGI come from the germline V gene. Trimming removed 0 bases from V and 2 bases from J; junction bases left unmatched: 8. CDR3 protein: CASSYSKPRDRAYEQYF. The CDR3 DNA sequence: TGTGCCAGCAGTTATTCTAAGCCCCGGGACAGGGCCTACGAGCAGTACTTC.

This rearrangement joins TRBV28 to TRBJ1-2, with D unresolved. The germline V gene has CDR1 MDHEN and CDR2 SYDVKM. This CDR3 has 12 residues. Trimming shortened V by 6 bases and J by 8 bases, and 13 bases separated the two germline ends. The CDR3 nucleotides read TGTGCCAGCAGCCAAGACAATCGGGGCTACACCTTC. Protein product: CASSQDNRGYTF.

The chain is built from TRBV4-2 and TRBJ2-2, with TRBD2 matching over 15 bases. This CDR3 has 18 residues. The germline V gene encodes CDR1 LGHNA and CDR2 YNFKEQ. V lost 2 bases, J lost 6 bases, and 7 bases stayed unmatched. The CDR3, as DNA: TGTGCCAGCAGCCAACCTAGCGGACTAGCGGGAGGGGCCGGGGAGCTGTTTTTT. This translates into CASSQPSGLAGGAGELFF.

This clone was counted a single time. The J gene is TRBJ1-1, the V gene TRBV4-1, with a possible D match to TRBD1 (6 bases). The V gene's germline CDR1 is MGHRA and CDR2 YSYEKL. Trimming pared 6 bases from V and 1 base from J, leaving 15 bases between. This CDR3 is 15 amino acids long. The CDR3 DNA sequence: TGCGCCAGCAGTCTCCACAGGGCCTCGAACACTGAAGCTTTCTTT. It yields the protein CASSLHRASNTEAFF.

The table lists this clone with a count of one. The V gene is TRBV16, the J gene TRBJ1-5; D is undetermined. This CDR3 comprises 15 residues. CDR1 and CDR2 from the germline V gene are KGHSY and FQNENV. V dropped 2 bases and J dropped 4 bases, with 12 bases sitting between them. CDR3 DNA sequence: TGTGCCAGCAGCCAAGCAGGCCTTGGTAATCAGCCCCAGCATTTT. Translating it yields CASSQAGLGNQPQHF.

The chain uses TRBV29-1 and TRBJ2-1; no clear D. This CDR3 comprises 16 residues. V dropped 1 base and J dropped 0 bases, with 13 bases sitting between them. Germline lookup yields CDR1 SQVTM and CDR2 ANQGSEA. CDR3 bases: TGCAGCGTTGAAGTTCGCCAACAGAGCTCCTACAATGAGCAGTTCTTC. Protein sequence: CSVEVRQQSSYNEQFF.

The chain links TRBV27 to TRBJ2-3, with 9 bases lining up with TRBD1. Germline trimming cut 8 bases from V and 5 bases from J; bases unmatched to any gene: 5. The CDR3 runs 13 residues. Per germline, CDR1 MNHEY and CDR2 SMNVEV (reference sequence). The CDR3 reads CASRGTGIDTQYF. The CDR3 region has the DNA TGTGCCAGCCGTGGGACAGGGATAGATACGCAGTATTTT.

The genes are TRBV2 and TRBJ2-7, with D tentatively TRBD1 (5 bases). CDR3 length: 12 residues. Trimming stripped 10 bases from V and 0 bases from J, with 10 bases between. Germline V lookup: CDR1 SNHLY, CDR2 FYNNEI. The CDR3 reads CATQGDSYEQYF. The CDR3 DNA sequence: TGTGCCACCCAAGGGGACTCCTACGAGCAGTACTTC.

The rearrangement uses TRBV5-1 and TRBJ1-2, with D maybe TRBD1 (6 bases). V dropped 7 bases and J dropped 2 bases, with 12 bases sitting between them. CDR1 is SGHRS, CDR2 YFSETQ, per germline. The CDR3 loop spans 13 amino acids. CDR3 DNA: TGCGCCAGCCGTCAAACAGGGAACTATGGCTACACCTTC. Protein sequence: CASRQTGNYGYTF. Supplemented by reference TRBV5-1 and TRBJ1-2, the full variable domain reads KAGVTQTPRYLIKTRGQQVTLSCSPISGHRSVSWYQQTPGQGLQFLFEYFSETQRNKGNFPGRFSGRQFSNSRSEMNVSTLELGDSALYLCASRQTGNYGYTFGSGTRLTVV.

This chain uses TRBV9 with TRBJ2-2; 9 bases line up with TRBD2. Losses at the gene ends were 4 bases for V and 6 bases for J; bases not matched to a gene: 16. CDR3 length: 18 amino acids. Germline V gene data show CDR1 as SGDLS and CDR2 as YYNGEE. CDR3 protein: CASSPPLKLAGAAGELFF. CDR3 DNA: TGTGCCAGCAGCCCCCCGCTCAAATTAGCGGGAGCGGCCGGGGAGCTGTTTTTT.

The genes are TRBV7-2 and TRBJ2-2; 11 bases align to TRBD2. V lost 2 bases, J lost 5 bases, and 4 bases stayed unmatched. The V gene's germline CDR1 is SGHTA and CDR2 FQGNSA. This CDR3 is 16 amino acids long. The DNA for the CDR3 is TGTGCCAGCAGCTTACGAAGACTAGCGGGGACCGGGGAGCTGTTTTTT. This encodes CASSLRRLAGTGELFF.

The chain uses TRBV29-1 and TRBJ2-1, with D tentatively TRBD1 (5 bases). Germline V gene lookup returns CDR1 SQVTM and CDR2 ANQGSEA. V was clipped by 8 bases and J by 6 bases, with 14 bases between them. The CDR3 sequence is 12 residues long. The CDR3 bases are TGCAGCTCATCGGACATACGCAATGAGCAGTTCTTC. This gives the protein CSSSDIRNEQFF.

V and J are TRBV25-1 and TRBJ1-4, with TRBD1 matching 9 bases. The length of the CDR3 is 16 residues. The J segment lost 4 bases and the V segment lost 4 bases, leaving 7 bases of the junction unmatched. Germline loops: CDR1 MGHDK, CDR2 SYGVNS. The CDR3 here is CASSAESTGGNEKLFF. In DNA form, the CDR3 reads TGTGCCAGCAGTGCCGAATCGACAGGGGGTAATGAAAAACTGTTTTTT.